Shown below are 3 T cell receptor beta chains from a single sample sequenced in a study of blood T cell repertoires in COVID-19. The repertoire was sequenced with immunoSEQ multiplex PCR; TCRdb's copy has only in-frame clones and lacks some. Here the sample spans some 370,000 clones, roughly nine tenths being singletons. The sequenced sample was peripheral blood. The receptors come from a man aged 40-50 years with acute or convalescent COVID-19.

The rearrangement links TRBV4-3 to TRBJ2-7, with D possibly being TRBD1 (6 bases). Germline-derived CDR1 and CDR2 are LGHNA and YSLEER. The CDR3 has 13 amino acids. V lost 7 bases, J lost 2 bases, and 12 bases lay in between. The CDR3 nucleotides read TGCGCCAGCAAAAGACAGGTCCCCTACGAGCAGTACTTC. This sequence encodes CASKRQVPYEQYF.

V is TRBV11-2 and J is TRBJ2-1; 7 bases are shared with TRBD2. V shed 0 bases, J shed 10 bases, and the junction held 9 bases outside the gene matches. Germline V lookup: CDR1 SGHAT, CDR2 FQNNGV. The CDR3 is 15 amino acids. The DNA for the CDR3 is TGTGCCAGCAGCTTAGATCGGGGCGGGAGACCGGAGCAGTTCTTC. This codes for CASSLDRGGRPEQFF. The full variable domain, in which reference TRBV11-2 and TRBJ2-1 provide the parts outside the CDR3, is EAGVAQSPRYKIIEKRQSVAFWCNPISGHATLYWYQQILGQGPKLLIQFQNNGVVDDSQLPKDRFSAERLKGVDSTLKIQPAKLEDSAVYLCASSLDRGGRPEQFFGPGTRLTVL.

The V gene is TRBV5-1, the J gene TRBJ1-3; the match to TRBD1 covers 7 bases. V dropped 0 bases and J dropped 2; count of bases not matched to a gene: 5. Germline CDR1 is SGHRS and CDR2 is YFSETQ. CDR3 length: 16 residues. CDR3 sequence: CASSLDRQGTGNTIYF. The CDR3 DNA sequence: TGCGCCAGCAGCTTGGACCGACAGGGTACTGGAAACACCATATATTTT. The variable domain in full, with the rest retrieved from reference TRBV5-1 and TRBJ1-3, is KAGVTQTPRYLIKTRGQQVTLSCSPISGHRSVSWYQQTPGQGLQFLFEYFSETQRNKGNFPGRFSGRQFSNSRSEMNVSTLELGDSALYLCASSLDRQGTGNTIYFGEGSWLTVV.